Included here is one T cell receptor (beta chain) sequence, with context. Germline V lookup: CDR1 SNHLY, CDR2 FYNNEI. The CDR3 loop spans 14 amino acids. The V and J ends lost 3 bases and 5 bases respectively, with 13 bases between them. The sample comes from a study of shared clonotypes between healthy human individuals. Measured with immunoSEQ multiplex PCR; TCRdb has only the in-frame clones, and not every one. The sample shows about 1 million clones, about 80% of them seen only once. Sample: memory CD4+ T cells sorted from blood. Specified subset: CD45RA-negative fraction. The TCR comes from a man aged 18 to 29 in good health. J is TRBJ2-5 and V is TRBV2, with unresolved D. The CDR3 protein is CASSDRPLGETQYF. Here the CDR3 DNA reads TGTGCCAGCAGTGACCGGCCCCTAGGGGAGACCCAGTACTTC.